The 14 T cell receptor beta chains given below trace back to one sample, sequenced in a study of blood T cell repertoires in COVID-19. Sequencing used immunoSEQ multiplex PCR; TCRdb keeps in-frame clones, though not all of them. The profile shows 200,000 to 250,000 clones, approximately 90% of them singletons. The specimen was PBMCs or T cells enriched from blood (not recorded which). The receptors shown here come from a woman under 30 in a cohort exposed to, infected with or recovered from COVID-19 (not recorded which).

J is TRBJ1-3 and V is TRBV27; no reliable D call. V lost 2 bases to trimming and J lost 4 bases, with 6 bases between them. The germline gives CDR1 MNHEY, CDR2 SMNVEV (reference sequence). The CDR3 runs 13 residues. CDR3 sequence reads: CASSLDYGNTIYF. In nucleotides, the CDR3 is TGTGCCAGCAGTTTAGACTACGGAAACACCATATATTTT.

The table lists this clone with a count of one. The V and J genes are TRBV4-2 and TRBJ2-1, with 10 positions matching TRBD2. CDR1 is LGHNA and CDR2 is YNFKEQ in the germline V gene. The CDR3 covers 16 residues. Unmatched junction bases numbered 8, after V lost 1 base and J lost 8 bases. CDR3 bases: TGTGCCAGCAGCCAAGGGGAGCGGGAGGGCCCGTATGAGCAGTTCTTC. Protein: CASSQGEREGPYEQFF.

V gene TRBV7-9 combines with J gene TRBJ1-4; 8 nucleotides agree with TRBD1. The germline gives CDR1 SEHNR, CDR2 FQNEAQ (reference sequence). This CDR3 comprises 13 residues. The J segment lost 14 bases and the V segment lost 5 bases, leaving 10 bases of the junction unmatched. The CDR3: CASSQLDREYLFF. CDR3 sequence (DNA): TGTGCCAGCAGCCAGCTGGACAGGGAGTATCTGTTTTTT.

This clone appeared a single time. The chain recombines TRBV4-2 with TRBJ2-7; D gene ambiguous. Germline V gene sequence: CDR1 LGHNA, CDR2 YNFKEQ. CDR3 length equals 14 residues. The germline V and J ends were trimmed by 0 bases and 5 bases, with 11 bases remaining between them. In DNA, the CDR3 is TGTGCCAGCAGCCAAGATACGGGTTGGGACGAGCAGTACTTC. This translates into CASSQDTGWDEQYF.

The rearrangement uses TRBV5-1 and TRBJ2-5; perhaps TRBD1 as D (6 bases). Germline V gene lookup returns CDR1 SGHRS and CDR2 YFSETQ. This CDR3 is built from 16 residues. The germline V and J ends were trimmed by 0 bases and 5 bases, with 17 bases remaining between them. Written as DNA, the CDR3 is TGCGCCAGCAGCTTGGAGTCAGGGGCAGAATTTGAGACCCAGTACTTC. Translation: CASSLESGAEFETQYF.

The chain combines TRBV6-5 with TRBJ1-2; D might be TRBD1 (5 bases). Germline V gene lookup returns CDR1 MNHEY and CDR2 SVGAGI. With 6 bases removed from V and 7 bases from J, the gap between germline ends came to 15 bases. This CDR3 spans 13 amino acids. This CDR3 is CASRLYQGLGYTF. The DNA of the CDR3 is TGTGCCAGCAGGCTCTATCAGGGACTTGGCTACACCTTC.

This clone was detected only once. The V and J genes are TRBV5-1 and TRBJ2-3, with D perhaps matching TRBD2 (6 bases). V lost 4 bases and J 0 bases, leaving 12 bases between the germline ends. CDR1 is SGHRS and CDR2 is YFSETQ in the germline V gene. This CDR3 comprises 15 residues. CDR3 DNA sequence: TGCGCCAGCAGCGATAGCGGAGCTAGCACAGATACGCAGTATTTT. Protein sequence: CASSDSGASTDTQYF.

The rearrangement links TRBV9 to TRBJ1-2, with 7 bases aligning to TRBD1. This CDR3 is built from 15 residues. CDR1 and CDR2 from the germline V gene are SGDLS and YYNGEE. After removal of 0 bases from V and 7 bases from J, the junction contained 9 bases not matched to a gene. The CDR3, as DNA: TGTGCCAGCAGCGTAGCTCTGCAGGGGGTCGGTGGCTACACCTTC. This translates into CASSVALQGVGGYTF.

The chain employs TRBV27 and TRBJ2-1, with TRBD1 matching 7 bases. The CDR3 is 15 amino acids. Germline V CDR1 and CDR2: MNHEY, SMNVEV (reference sequence). After removal of 3 bases from V and 3 bases from J, the junction contained 5 bases not matched to a gene. The CDR3 DNA reads TGTGCCAGCAGTTTCCAACGGGACAGCTACAATGAGCAGTTCTTC. It codes for CASSFQRDSYNEQFF.

This clone occurred once. V is TRBV21-1 and J is TRBJ1-6; TRBD1, the table's D call, was not compared with the DNA. TRBV21-1 is a recognized pseudogene. CDR3 length: 16 residues. The DNA of the CDR3 is TGTGCCAGCAGCAAAAGGGGGACAGGGCAAGGGGAGGCCCTCCACTTT. Its translation is CASSKRGTGQGEALHF.

The genes are TRBV5-4 and TRBJ2-5, with a possible D match to TRBD2 (6 bases). V was pared by 4 bases and J by 3 bases, with 16 bases between. CDR1 is SGHNT, CDR2 YYREEE, per germline (reference sequence). This CDR3 is 15 amino acids long. The CDR3: CASSKTSRNEETQYF. For the CDR3, the DNA is TGTGCCAGCAGCAAGACTAGTAGGAACGAAGAGACCCAGTACTTC.

This clone occurred once. CDR3 DNA: TGTGCCAGCAGCCAAGAGTGGACAGGGGGAAACATTCAGTACTTC. The encoded protein is CASSQEWTGGNIQYF. The chain has TRBV4-2 and TRBJ2-4; 10 nucleotides align to TRBD1. The CDR3 runs to 15 residues. CDR1 and CDR2 from the germline V gene are LGHNA and YNFKEQ. J gave up 6 bases and V 0 bases, and 2 bases lay outside the gene matches.

V gene TRBV6-5 combines with J gene TRBJ1-5, with D maybe TRBD1 (5 bases). V gave up 5 bases and J gave up 0 bases, with 11 bases separating them. Per germline, CDR1 MNHEY and CDR2 SVGAGI. This CDR3 has 15 residues. The DNA of the CDR3 is TGTGCCAGCAGTACCTCCCAGGGTAGCAATCAGCCCCAGCATTTT. The encoded protein is CASSTSQGSNQPQHF.

The chain has TRBV9 and TRBJ1-3; D unclear. The germline V gene encodes CDR1 SGDLS and CDR2 YYNGEE. This CDR3 has 16 amino acids. V gave up 0 bases and J gave up 0 bases, with 10 bases separating them. In DNA form, the CDR3 reads TGTGCCAGCAGCGTAGACCCGGGAACCTCTGGAAACACCATATATTTT. Protein sequence: CASSVDPGTSGNTIYF.